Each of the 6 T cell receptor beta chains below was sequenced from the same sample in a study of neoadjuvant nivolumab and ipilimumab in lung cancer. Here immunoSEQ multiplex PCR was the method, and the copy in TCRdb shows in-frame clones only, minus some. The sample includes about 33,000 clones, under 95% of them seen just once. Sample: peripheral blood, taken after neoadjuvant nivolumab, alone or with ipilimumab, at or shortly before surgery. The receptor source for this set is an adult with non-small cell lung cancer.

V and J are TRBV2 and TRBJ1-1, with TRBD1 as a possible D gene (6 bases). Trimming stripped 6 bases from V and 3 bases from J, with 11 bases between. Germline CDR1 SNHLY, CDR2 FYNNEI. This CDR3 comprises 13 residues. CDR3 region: CASRREGDTEAFF. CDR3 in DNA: TGTGCCAGCAGGAGGGAGGGGGACACTGAAGCTTTCTTT.

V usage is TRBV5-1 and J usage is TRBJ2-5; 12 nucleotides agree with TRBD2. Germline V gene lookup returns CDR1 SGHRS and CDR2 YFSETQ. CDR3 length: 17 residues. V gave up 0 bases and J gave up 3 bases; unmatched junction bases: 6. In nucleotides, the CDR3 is TGCGCCAGCAGCTTGGGACTAGCGGGAGAGACGGAAGAGACCCAGTACTTC. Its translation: CASSLGLAGETEETQYF.

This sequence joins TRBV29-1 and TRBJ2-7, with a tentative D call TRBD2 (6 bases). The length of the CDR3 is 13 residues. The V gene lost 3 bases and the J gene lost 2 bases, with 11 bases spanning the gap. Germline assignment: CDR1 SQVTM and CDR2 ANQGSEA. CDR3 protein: CSVEGTSTYEQYF. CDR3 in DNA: TGCAGCGTTGAGGGGACTTCTACCTACGAGCAGTACTTC.

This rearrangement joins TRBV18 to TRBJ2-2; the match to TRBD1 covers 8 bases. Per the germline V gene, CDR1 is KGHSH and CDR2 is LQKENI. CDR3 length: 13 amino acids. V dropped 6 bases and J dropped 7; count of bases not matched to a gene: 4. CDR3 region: CASSQGASGELFF. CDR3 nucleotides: TGTGCCAGCTCGCAGGGGGCGAGCGGGGAGCTGTTTTTT.

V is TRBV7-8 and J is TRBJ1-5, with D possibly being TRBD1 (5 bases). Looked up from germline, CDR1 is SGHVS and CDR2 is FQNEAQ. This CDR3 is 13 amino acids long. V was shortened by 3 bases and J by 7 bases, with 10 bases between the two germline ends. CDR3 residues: CASSLDRGQPQHF. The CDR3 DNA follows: TGTGCCAGCAGCTTGGACCGGGGCCAGCCCCAGCATTTT.

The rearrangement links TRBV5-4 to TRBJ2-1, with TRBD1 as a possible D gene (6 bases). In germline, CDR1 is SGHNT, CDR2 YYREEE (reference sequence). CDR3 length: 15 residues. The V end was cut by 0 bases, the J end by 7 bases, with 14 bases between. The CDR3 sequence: CASSLDQGPRNEQFF. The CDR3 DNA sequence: TGTGCCAGCAGCTTGGATCAGGGGCCAAGAAATGAGCAGTTCTTC.